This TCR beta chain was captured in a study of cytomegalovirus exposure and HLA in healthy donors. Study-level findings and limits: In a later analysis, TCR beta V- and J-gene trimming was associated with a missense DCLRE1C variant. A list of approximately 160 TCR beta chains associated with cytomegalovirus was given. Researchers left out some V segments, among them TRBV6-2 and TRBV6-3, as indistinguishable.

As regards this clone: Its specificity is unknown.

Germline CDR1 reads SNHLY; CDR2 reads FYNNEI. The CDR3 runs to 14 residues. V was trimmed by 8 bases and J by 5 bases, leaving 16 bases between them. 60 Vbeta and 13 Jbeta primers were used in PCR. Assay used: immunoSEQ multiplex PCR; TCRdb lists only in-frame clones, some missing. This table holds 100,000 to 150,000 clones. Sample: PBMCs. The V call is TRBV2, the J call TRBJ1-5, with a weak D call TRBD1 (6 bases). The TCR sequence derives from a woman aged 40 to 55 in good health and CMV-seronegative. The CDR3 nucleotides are TGTGCCAGCGTCAGGACAGCTTCTGATCAGCCCCAGCATTTT. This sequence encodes CASVRTASDQPQHF.